These 29 T cell receptor beta chains came from one sample sequenced in a study of shared clonotypes between healthy human individuals. Produced via immunoSEQ multiplex PCR; TCRdb's table is partial and in-frame only. The data contain approximately 1.4 million clones, around 98% of them singletons. The specimen sequenced was naive CD4+ T cells sorted from blood. The subset here: CD45RA+ positively selected. These receptors came from a man aged 30 to 45 in good health.

The V call is TRBV5-1, the J call TRBJ1-3; D is uncertain. V was shortened by 6 bases and J by 0 bases, with 13 bases between the two germline ends. CDR1 and CDR2 (germline): SGHRS, YFSETQ. The CDR3 has 15 residues. CDR3 in DNA: TGCGCCAGCAAGCTGGGGTTATCCTCTGGAAACACCATATATTTT. It specifies CASKLGLSSGNTIYF.

The sample holds one count of this clone. The gene calls are TRBV6-5 and TRBJ2-3, with 7 nucleotides matching TRBD2. Trimming cost V 5 bases and J 4 bases; bases outside gene matches: 6. CDR1 and CDR2 from the germline V gene are MNHEY and SVGAGI. The CDR3 extends over 14 amino acids. This CDR3 is CASSLTSESDTQYF. The CDR3 DNA follows: TGTGCCAGCAGTCTAACTAGCGAATCAGATACGCAGTATTTT.

This rearrangement joins TRBV11-2 to TRBJ2-7; D unresolved. The length of the CDR3 is 11 residues. Germline loops: CDR1 SGHAT, CDR2 FQNNGV. V dropped 2 bases and J dropped 7 bases, with 6 bases sitting between them. CDR3 sequence (DNA): TGTGCCAGCAGCTTACGGGTAGAGCAGTACTTC. Amino acids: CASSLRVEQYF.

The genes are TRBV7-8 and TRBJ2-7; D possibly corresponds to TRBD1 (6 bases). Per germline, CDR1 SGHVS and CDR2 FQNEAQ. The CDR3 runs to 14 residues. Trimming stripped 0 bases from V and 3 bases from J, with 9 bases between. The CDR3 bases are TGTGCCAGCAGCTTAGCGGACAGCCTCTACGAGCAGTACTTC. This codes for CASSLADSLYEQYF. The whole variable domain, filled in from reference TRBV7-8 and TRBJ2-7, reads GAGVSQSPRYKVAKRGQDVALRCDPISGHVSLFWYQQALGQGPEFLTYFQNEAQLDKSGLPSDRFFAERPEGSVSTLKIQRTQQEDSAVYLCASSLADSLYEQYFGPGTRLTVT.

V is TRBV7-3 and J is TRBJ2-2, with 7 bases identical to TRBD1. Germline V gives CDR1 SGHTA, CDR2 FQGTGA. Losses at the gene ends were 5 bases for V and 4 bases for J; bases not matched to a gene: 4. This CDR3 spans 14 amino acids. The CDR3 DNA sequence: TGTGCCAGCAGCCCACAGGGGAGCACCGGGGAGCTGTTTTTT. This codes for CASSPQGSTGELFF. The full variable domain, in which reference TRBV7-3 and TRBJ2-2 provide the parts outside the CDR3, is GAGVSQTPSNKVTEKGKYVELRCDPISGHTALYWYRQSLGQGPEFLIYFQGTGAADDSGLPNDRFFAVRPEGSVSTLKIQRTERGDSAVYLCASSPQGSTGELFFGEGSRLTVL.

The chain uses TRBV9 and TRBJ2-1; 13 bases match TRBD2. Trimming removed 3 bases from V and 5 bases from J; junction bases left unmatched: 14. The CDR3 runs 19 residues. In germline, CDR1 is SGDLS, CDR2 YYNGEE. Here the CDR3 reads CASSARLAGGRLSDNEQFF. Here the CDR3 DNA reads TGTGCCAGCAGCGCCAGACTAGCGGGAGGCCGGTTATCCGACAATGAGCAGTTCTTC.

This chain connects TRBV6-5 to TRBJ1-2, with D possibly being TRBD1 (6 bases). The germline CDR1 and CDR2 sequences are MNHEY and SVGAGI. The CDR3 sequence is 14 residues long. The V gene lost 6 bases and the J gene lost 7 bases, with 18 bases spanning the gap. The CDR3 DNA reads TGTGCCAGCAGATTAGGCAGGGGAATTACTGGCTACACCTTC. Its translation: CASRLGRGITGYTF.

This clone was found once. Different DNA sequences within this sample yield the same CDR3. V is TRBV29-1 and J is TRBJ2-3; no definite D call. The CDR3 loop spans 13 amino acids. V lost 1 base to trimming and J lost 1 base, with 6 bases between them. Germline V gene sequence: CDR1 SQVTM, CDR2 ANQGSEA. CDR3 protein: CSVEASGTDTQYF. The CDR3 DNA is TGCAGCGTTGAAGCGAGTGGCACAGATACGCAGTATTTT.

The chain recombines TRBV10-3 with TRBJ2-5, with 10 nucleotides matching TRBD1. The CDR3 covers 14 residues. The germline CDR1 and CDR2 sequences are ENHRY and SYGVKD. V trimming: 2 bases; J trimming: 4 bases; junction bases outside the gene matches: 1. CDR3 coding DNA: TGTGCCATCAGTGAGGGGACAGGGGTAGAGACCCAGTACTTC. Its translation is CAISEGTGVETQYF.

This clone was observed once. The J gene is TRBJ2-7, the V gene TRBV27, with 8 bases fitting TRBD2. Unmatched junction bases numbered 3, after V lost 2 bases and J lost 3 bases. The germline V gene encodes CDR1 MNHEY and CDR2 SMNVEV (reference sequence). The CDR3 length is 14 residues. The CDR3 nucleotides read TGTGCCAGCAGTTTAGCCAGCGGGAGCTACGAGCAGTACTTC. It specifies CASSLASGSYEQYF.

This clone was counted once. The genes are TRBV18 and TRBJ1-2; no clear D gene. V was cut by 6 bases and J by 4 bases, with 24 bases left in between. The V gene's germline CDR1 is KGHSH and CDR2 LQKENI. The CDR3 is made up of 17 amino acids. The chain's CDR3 is CASSTQSGSGSSYGYTF. CDR3 DNA sequence: TGTGCCAGCTCTACACAGAGCGGATCTGGGTCGTCCTATGGCTACACCTTC.

The chain recombines TRBV30 with TRBJ2-2; D uncertain. CDR3 length: 13 residues. With 4 bases removed from V and 3 bases from J, the gap between germline ends came to 9 bases. Germline V gene lookup returns CDR1 GTSNPN and CDR2 SVGIG (reference sequence). The CDR3 is CAWNSRDTGELFF. The DNA of the CDR3 is TGTGCCTGGAATAGCAGAGACACCGGGGAGCTGTTTTTT.

This rearrangement joins TRBV18 to TRBJ2-1, with TRBD2 as a possible D gene (5 bases). Germline CDR1 reads KGHSH; CDR2 reads LQKENI. The CDR3 contains 11 residues. V was cut by 2 bases and J by 11 bases, with 7 bases left in between. The CDR3, as DNA: TGTGCCAGCTCACCAGACGGGAAGCAGTTCTTC. The encoded protein is CASSPDGKQFF.

The chain has TRBV7-9 and TRBJ2-7; D perhaps matches TRBD2 (6 bases). V gave up 2 bases and J gave up 1 base, with 12 bases separating them. Looked up from germline, CDR1 is SEHNR and CDR2 is FQNEAQ (reference sequence). The CDR3 is 15 residues long. CDR3 bases: TGTGCCAGCAGCTTACACGGGAGCGCGTCCTACGAGCAGTACTTC. This translates into CASSLHGSASYEQYF.

This clone was seen only once. The rearrangement uses TRBV30 and TRBJ1-3; no clear D. This CDR3 has 11 residues. Germline CDR1 reads GTSNPN; CDR2 reads SVGIG (reference sequence). The V end lost 1 base, the J end lost 9 bases, and 7 bases lay between the germline ends. CDR3 bases: TGTGCCTGGAGTGGGCTCGTCACCATATATTTT. Translated: CAWSGLVTIYF.

Of note for this clone: Likely a read error: the CDR3 ends without its conserved phenylalanine or tryptophan. The DNA is omitted, as the CDR3 cannot be located on it reliably, and the CDR3 follows TCRdb's listing. V usage is TRBV5-8 and J usage is TRBJ2-7; the DNA was not compared with TRBD1, the D call given in the table. The CDR3 is 13 amino acids in total, end residues counted. Germline V gene data show CDR1 as SGHTS and CDR2 as YDEGEE. This chain's CDR3 is CASSLDYGTGQGG.

The chain uses TRBV5-1 and TRBJ1-1; weak D call: TRBD1 (5 bases). This CDR3 is built from 15 residues. The germline V and J ends were trimmed by 0 bases and 1 base, with 10 bases remaining between them. CDR1 SGHRS and CDR2 YFSETQ come from the germline V gene. CDR3 bases: TGCGCCAGCAGCTTGGTCATAGGGACGAACACTGAAGCTTTCTTT. This codes for CASSLVIGTNTEAFF.

Of note for this clone: This CDR3 is also generated by other DNA sequences in the sample. This chain links TRBV9 with TRBJ2-3, with TRBD2 as a possible D gene (5 bases). This CDR3 comprises 15 residues. Germline CDR1 reads SGDLS; CDR2 reads YYNGEE. Deletions cut 2 bases from V and 5 bases from J, with 15 bases between. CDR3 DNA sequence: TGTGCCAGCAGCGTCCTAGCAGGAGTCGGAGATACGCAGTATTTT. It encodes CASSVLAGVGDTQYF.

V gene TRBV11-2 combines with J gene TRBJ2-7; D gene unclear. V was shortened by 3 bases and J by 0 bases, with 9 bases between the two germline ends. Germline V CDR1 and CDR2: SGHAT, FQNNGV. CDR3 length equals 14 residues. CDR3 sequence reads: CASSLPVPSYEQYF. The CDR3 DNA sequence: TGTGCCAGCAGCTTGCCAGTACCCTCCTACGAGCAGTACTTC.

This chain links TRBV7-2 with TRBJ2-7, with TRBD2 matching 12 bases. This CDR3 region has 17 residues. Germline values: CDR1 SGHTA, CDR2 FQGNSA. V was pared by 2 bases and J by 2 bases, with 7 bases of the junction left unmatched. Here the CDR3 DNA reads TGTGCCAGCAGCTTACGTCTAGCGGGAGGGCCGACCTACGAGCAGTACTTC. It yields the protein CASSLRLAGGPTYEQYF.

The chain has TRBV18 and TRBJ2-6, with TRBD2 identical over 8 bases. The CDR3 totals 19 residues. J gave up 0 bases and V 3 bases, and 10 bases lay outside the gene matches. CDR1 and CDR2 from the germline V gene are KGHSH and LQKENI. CDR3 nucleotides: TGTGCCAGCTCACCGATCACGGGGGGGCCGGGCTCTGGGGCCAACGTCCTGACTTTC. The encoded protein is CASSPITGGPGSGANVLTF.

A single count supports this clone. V usage is TRBV18 and J usage is TRBJ2-7; no firm D call. Trimming left V 6 bases short and J 2 bases short, with 26 bases between. The CDR3 covers 18 residues. Germline CDR1 is KGHSH and CDR2 is LQKENI. The CDR3 nucleotides read TGTGCCAGCTCCCCCTTTTTTGATCGGGCCTCCCTTGCCTACGAGCAGTACTTC. This gives the protein CASSPFFDRASLAYEQYF.

CDR3 nucleotide sequence: TGTGCCAGCAGCTCCAGGGTGGGGGAGACCCAGTACTTC. It is translated as CASSSRVGETQYF. This chain links TRBV11-3 with TRBJ2-5, with a weak D call TRBD1 (5 bases). CDR1 and CDR2 (germline): SGHNT, YENEEA. The CDR3 length is 13 residues. V was pared by 4 bases and J by 5 bases, with 11 bases between.

To note about this clone: In the same sample, other DNA sequences code for this CDR3. The chain carries TRBV7-8 and TRBJ1-5; D remains ambiguous. The germline V gene has CDR1 SGHVS and CDR2 FQNEAQ. The CDR3 totals 12 residues. The ends were cut back, 1 base at V and 5 bases at J, with 3 bases in the middle. CDR3 loop: CASSLVDQPQHF. The CDR3 nucleotides read TGTGCCAGCAGCTTAGTTGATCAGCCCCAGCATTTT.

The chain couples TRBV6-6 to TRBJ2-5, with D perhaps being TRBD1 or TRBD2 (6 bases each). Between the trimmed V and J ends, which lost 10 bases and 5 bases, there was a span of 11 bases. The CDR3 extends over 11 amino acids. Germline values: CDR1 MNHNY, CDR2 SVGAGI (reference sequence). The CDR3 region has the DNA TGTGCCACGGGGGCCGGTGAGACCCAGTACTTC. It is translated as CATGAGETQYF.

This sequence joins TRBV5-4 and TRBJ2-7; TRBD1 is a possible D gene (6 bases). Deletions cut 0 bases from V and 5 bases from J, with 15 bases between. This CDR3 is built from 15 residues. Per the germline V gene, CDR1 is SGHNT and CDR2 is YYREEE (reference sequence). CDR3 nucleotides: TGTGCCAGCAGCTTGGCCGGGACAACCTCTCACGAGCAGTACTTC. Its translation: CASSLAGTTSHEQYF.

V is TRBV6-5 and J is TRBJ1-5; D is uncertain. V was cut by 0 bases and J by 8 bases, with 8 bases left in between. The CDR3 is made up of 13 amino acids. The V gene's germline CDR1 is MNHEY and CDR2 SVGAGI. In DNA, the CDR3 is TGTGCCAGCAGTTACTCGAGGTTGGAGCCCCAGCATTTT. It encodes CASSYSRLEPQHF.

The rearrangement uses TRBV11-1 and TRBJ2-5; 8 nucleotides match TRBD2. This CDR3 is 18 amino acids long. V lost 5 bases, J lost 5 bases, and 19 bases stayed unmatched. Germline CDR1 and CDR2: SGHAT and FQDESV (reference sequence). This CDR3 is CASSLRGFWSGSGETQYF. CDR3 nucleotides: TGTGCCAGCAGCCTCCGGGGCTTCTGGAGCGGGAGCGGTGAGACCCAGTACTTC.

This chain joins TRBV27 and TRBJ2-7, with D possibly matching TRBD2 (5 bases). Germline assignment: CDR1 MNHEY and CDR2 SMNVEV (reference sequence). The V end lost 3 bases, the J end lost 0 bases, and 15 bases lay between the germline ends. This CDR3 has 16 residues. CDR3 bases: TGTGCCAGCAGTTTTAGTCGGGGTGGGAGCTCCTACGAGCAGTACTTC. This sequence encodes CASSFSRGGSSYEQYF.